The sequence of this T cell receptor beta chain was determined in a study of blood T cell repertoires in COVID-19. Some clones are missing from TCRdb's copy, which holds only in-frame ones; the method was immunoSEQ multiplex PCR. This table has some 190,000 clones, 80% to 90% appearing once. Trimming pared 1 base from V and 5 bases from J, leaving 8 bases between. This CDR3 spans 13 amino acids. Germline V gene lookup returns CDR1 LGHNT and CDR2 FRNRAP. Sequencing was performed on peripheral blood. This TCR was sampled from a man aged 55 to 70 with acute or convalescent COVID-19. The V and J genes are TRBV12-5 and TRBJ1-1, with D unresolved. CDR3 nucleotides: TGTGCTAGTGGTTTGGAACCAGGTACTGAAGCTTTCTTT. Its protein is CASGLEPGTEAFF.